This T cell receptor (beta chain) stems from a study of PD-1 blockade in classical Hodgkin lymphoma. About this clone: Its antigen is undetermined.

Sequenced by immunoSEQ multiplex PCR; TCRdb stores in-frame clones only, minus some. The data contain 50,000 to 65,000 clones, less than 95% of them singletons. CDR3 length: 12 residues. The junction had 4 bases not matched to a gene; V was cut back by 7 bases and J by 5 bases. Germline V gene sequence: CDR1 MNHEY, CDR2 SVGAGI. Described time point: cycle 4 day 1 (C4D1), after more than 5 weeks of nivolumab. All patients relapsed after autologous stem cell transplantation, and brentuximab vedotin exposure varied. Study-wide findings and caveats: The origin of the repertoire differences remains undefined, with disease activity or prior therapy as possible causes. Lower baseline TCR diversity was reported for newly diagnosed patients than for healthy donors. CD8+ TCR diversity did not rise significantly by C4D1, unlike CD4+.

This sequence originates from a human donor with classical Hodgkin lymphoma. This chain links TRBV6-5 with TRBJ2-5; 7 positions agree with TRBD1. This sample comprised peripheral blood mononuclear cells (PBMCs), obtained before the fourth cycle of nivolumab. The CDR3 protein is CASKGGFETQYF. DNA for the CDR3: TGTGCCAGCAAAGGGGGCTTCGAGACCCAGTACTTC.